The entry below gives a single TCR beta chain sequence along with its context. Antigen: not known. The CDR3 runs 14 residues. The V end lost 4 bases, the J end lost 2 bases, and 10 bases lay between the germline ends. Germline CDR1 and CDR2: SGHDN and FVKESK. The sample is drawn from a study of long-term antiretroviral therapy in people with HIV. Overall study results and limits: Subsequent to ART, diversity was augmented yet persisted below that of transplant donor controls. Against controls, HIV repertoires showed narrower ranges of CDR3 length.

Researchers ran immunoSEQ v3.0 at survey level. Here immunoSEQ multiplex PCR was the method, and the copy in TCRdb shows in-frame clones only, minus some. Of 25,000 to 30,000 clones in the sample, around 83% are singletons; the top ten hold about 15%. Sequenced material: unsorted PBMCs, taken 2.9 years after starting antiretroviral therapy. The sequence was collected from a man aged 50 to 59 with HIV. The J gene is TRBJ2-3, the V gene TRBV14; unclear D gene. In nucleotides, the CDR3 is TGTGCCAGCAGCCCCTTAGTTCCCACAGATACGCAGTATTTT. Residues: CASSPLVPTDTQYF.